The 28 T cell receptor beta chains in this list originate from one sample, sequenced in a study of blood T cell repertoires in COVID-19. Assay used: immunoSEQ multiplex PCR; TCRdb lists only in-frame clones, some missing. This table has around 99,000 clones, less than 85% appearing once. Sequences were obtained from peripheral blood. These receptors originate from a man aged 50 or older who had recovered from COVID-19.

This clone was picked up one time. The chain recombines TRBV3-1 (or the pseudogene TRBV3-2) with TRBJ1-2; no reliable D call. This CDR3 spans 13 amino acids. The ends were cut back, 1 base at V and 3 bases at J, with 6 bases in the middle. Per germline, CDR1 LGHDT and CDR2 YNNKEL (reference sequence). The CDR3 protein is CASSQAGDYGYTF. The CDR3 region has the DNA TGTGCCAGCAGCCAAGCCGGGGACTATGGCTACACCTTC.

The chain recombines TRBV29-1 with TRBJ2-2; 9 nucleotides match TRBD1. There are 13 residues in the CDR3. V lost 7 bases to trimming and J lost 0 bases; unmatched junction nucleotides: 0. The germline V gene encodes CDR1 SQVTM and CDR2 ANQGSEA. The CDR3 here is CSGDRANTGELFF. CDR3 DNA sequence: TGCAGCGGGGACAGGGCGAACACCGGGGAGCTGTTTTTT.

This clone was counted only a few times. The J gene is TRBJ2-2, the V gene TRBV5-1, with 9 bases aligning to TRBD1. Germline loops: CDR1 SGHRS, CDR2 YFSETQ. The CDR3 length is 15 residues. V gave up 4 bases and J gave up 0 bases; unmatched junction bases: 1. The CDR3 protein is CASSDRGSNTGELFF. Written as DNA, the CDR3 is TGCGCCAGCAGCGACAGGGGGTCGAACACCGGGGAGCTGTTTTTT.

The genes are TRBV7-9 and TRBJ2-7; D is perhaps TRBD2 (6 bases). The CDR3 is made up of 14 amino acids. Per the germline V gene, CDR1 is SEHNR and CDR2 is FQNEAQ (reference sequence). Trimming took 5 bases from V and 3 from J, leaving 14 bases between them. The CDR3 spells CASSPGGRVYEQYF. In DNA, the CDR3 is TGTGCCAGCAGCCCTGGAGGGAGAGTCTACGAGCAGTACTTC. The entire variable domain, with the rest obtained from reference TRBV7-9 and TRBJ2-7, is as follows: DTGVSQNPRHKITKRGQNVTFRCDPISEHNRLYWYRQTLGQGPEFLTYFQNEAQLEKSRLLSDRFSAERPKGSFSTLEIQRTEQGDSAMYLCASSPGGRVYEQYFGPGTRLTVT.

This clone was seen only once. The J gene is TRBJ1-2, the V gene TRBV5-1, with unresolved D. CDR1 is SGHRS, CDR2 YFSETQ, per germline. The germline V and J ends were trimmed by 4 bases and 0 bases, with 10 bases remaining between them. The CDR3 loop spans 14 amino acids. CDR3 region: CASSPEITNYGYTF. The CDR3 coding sequence is TGCGCCAGCAGCCCGGAGATAACTAACTATGGCTACACCTTC.

The rearrangement links TRBV6-1 to TRBJ1-2, with 9 bases identical to TRBD1. Trimming took 2 bases from V and 8 from J; bases not matched to a gene: 12. This CDR3 region has 16 residues. Germline V lookup: CDR1 MNHNS, CDR2 SASEGT. This CDR3 reads CASSELGTGRPGGYTF. CDR3 nucleotides: TGTGCCAGCAGTGAATTAGGGACAGGGAGGCCTGGCGGCTACACCTTC.

This clone has just one count. This rearrangement joins TRBV6-5 to TRBJ2-7, with 12 positions matching TRBD2. Germline V gene lookup returns CDR1 MNHEY and CDR2 SVGAGI. The junction had 6 bases not matched to a gene; V was cut back by 5 bases and J by 4 bases. This CDR3 region has 15 residues. The CDR3 DNA reads as TGTGCCAGCAGTAAACTAGCGGGGGGACCTTACGAGCAGTACTTC. It specifies CASSKLAGGPYEQYF.

This clone was observed a single time. This sequence joins TRBV19 and TRBJ2-1; no reliable D call. The CDR3 covers 14 residues. From germline, CDR1 is LNHDA and CDR2 SQIVND (reference sequence). With 8 bases removed from V and 5 bases from J, the gap between germline ends came to 16 bases. The CDR3 nucleotides are TGTGCCAGTTCGTCACCAAACAGAGACAATGAGCAGTTCTTC. Translation: CASSSPNRDNEQFF.

This chain links TRBV12-5 with TRBJ2-3, with D possibly being TRBD2 (6 bases). The V gene lost 5 bases and the J gene lost 0 bases, with 9 bases spanning the gap. Germline V gene lookup returns CDR1 LGHNT and CDR2 FRNRAP. The CDR3 loop spans 14 amino acids. The CDR3 DNA sequence: TGTGCTAGTGGTCGGAGCGGGAGCACAGATACGCAGTATTTT. Amino acids: CASGRSGSTDTQYF.

The chain joins TRBV5-1 to TRBJ2-3; TRBD2 aligns across 10 bases. V dropped 4 bases and J dropped 4; count of bases not matched to a gene: 12. The CDR3 has 17 residues. Germline CDR1 reads SGHRS; CDR2 reads YFSETQ. The CDR3 protein is CASSPAPLAGAADTQYF. The DNA of the CDR3 is TGCGCCAGCAGCCCGGCCCCCCTAGCGGGAGCTGCAGATACGCAGTATTTT.

V and J are TRBV9 and TRBJ2-5; 7 positions match TRBD1. The germline V gene encodes CDR1 SGDLS and CDR2 YYNGEE. Trimming took 4 bases from V and 2 from J; bases not matched to a gene: 8. There are 15 residues in the CDR3. The CDR3 nucleotides read TGTGCCAGCAGCCCGACAGGGTTTGGGCAAGAGACCCAGTACTTC. This codes for CASSPTGFGQETQYF.

The V call is TRBV11-2, the J call TRBJ1-1; the match to TRBD1 covers 11 bases. Unmatched junction bases numbered 2, after V lost 2 bases and J lost 6 bases. The CDR3 spans 14 residues. CDR1 and CDR2 from the germline V gene are SGHAT and FQNNGV. The CDR3 nucleotides read TGTGCCAGCAGCTTACGGACAGGGGGCGCTGAAGCTTTCTTT. Encoded protein: CASSLRTGGAEAFF.

The chain is built from TRBV5-4 and TRBJ2-5; possibly TRBD1 for D (5 bases). Germline lookup yields CDR1 SGHNT and CDR2 YYREEE (reference sequence). This CDR3 spans 15 amino acids. V gave up 0 bases and J gave up 5 bases, with 14 bases separating them. In DNA, the CDR3 is TGTGCCAGCAGCTTGGACCAGGGTTTGTGGGAGACCCAGTACTTC. As protein: CASSLDQGLWETQYF.

The chain couples TRBV5-4 to TRBJ2-3; D is possibly TRBD2 (6 bases). CDR3 length: 14 residues. V lost 4 bases and J lost 3, with 12 bases in between. In germline, CDR1 is SGHNT, CDR2 YYREEE (reference sequence). This chain's CDR3 is CASSRTGGTDTQYF. CDR3 DNA: TGTGCCAGCAGCCGGACCGGAGGGACAGATACGCAGTATTTT.

The chain links TRBV2 to TRBJ1-4; 10 nucleotides align to TRBD1. This CDR3 has 16 residues. The germline V gene encodes CDR1 SNHLY and CDR2 FYNNEI. The trim removed 0 bases at V and 11 bases at J, leaving 9 bases unmatched. The CDR3 nucleotides read TGTGCCAGCAGTGAAGCGCTGCCGGGACAGGGGAAGAAACTGTTTTTT. Its translation is CASSEALPGQGKKLFF.

This sequence joins TRBV3-1 (or the pseudogene TRBV3-2) and TRBJ2-5; TRBD2 matches 7 bases. The CDR3 covers 14 residues. V lost 4 bases and J lost 1; bases outside the gene matches: 3. Germline values: CDR1 LGHDT, CDR2 YNNKEL (reference sequence). The CDR3 protein is CASSPSGAQETQYF. The CDR3 coding sequence is TGTGCCAGCAGCCCAAGCGGGGCCCAAGAGACCCAGTACTTC.

This clone was recorded a few times. The rearrangement joins TRBV15 to TRBJ1-5, with 9 bases aligning to TRBD1. Trimming at V came to 0 bases and at J to 5 bases, leaving 11 bases not matched to a gene. CDR1 is LNHNV and CDR2 is YYDKDF in the germline V gene (reference sequence). The CDR3 is made up of 18 amino acids. This CDR3 is CATSRDLWTGESDQPQHF. CDR3 DNA: TGTGCCACCAGCAGAGATCTATGGACAGGGGAATCTGATCAGCCCCAGCATTTT.

This clone was counted a few times. The chain carries TRBV30 and TRBJ1-2; the D gene is possibly TRBD1 (5 bases). This CDR3 comprises 14 residues. The germline V gene encodes CDR1 GTSNPN and CDR2 SVGIG (reference sequence). The V and J ends lost 0 bases and 6 bases respectively, with 14 bases between them. Written as DNA, the CDR3 is TGTGCCTGGAGTGTACGCCCAGGGTCGGATGGCTACACCTTC. This gives the protein CAWSVRPGSDGYTF.

The gene calls are TRBV19 and TRBJ1-5, with 8 bases fitting TRBD1. CDR3 size: 13 residues. V shed 4 bases, J shed 7 bases, and the junction held 3 bases outside the gene matches. Germline lookup yields CDR1 LNHDA and CDR2 SQIVND (reference sequence). CDR3 bases: TGTGCCAGTAGTACAGGACAGGGCCAGCCCCAGCATTTT. Translated, it gives CASSTGQGQPQHF.

The chain uses TRBV4-3 and TRBJ2-3, with 11 nucleotides matching TRBD2. The germline CDR1 and CDR2 sequences are LGHNA and YSLEER. There are 18 residues in the CDR3. The V and J ends lost 1 base and 6 bases, in that order; junction bases with no gene match: 12. The CDR3 DNA sequence: TGCGCCAGCAGCCAAGTAGGTACTAGCGGGAGTCGAGTCGATACGCAGTATTTT. This sequence encodes CASSQVGTSGSRVDTQYF.

This chain uses TRBV19 with TRBJ2-1, with TRBD1 matching over 7 bases. Germline trimming cut 6 bases from V and 6 bases from J; bases unmatched to any gene: 8. Germline V gene data show CDR1 as LNHDA and CDR2 as SQIVND (reference sequence). CDR3 length equals 14 residues. This CDR3 reads CASRRGQGSNEQFF. CDR3 nucleotides: TGTGCCAGTAGAAGGGGGCAGGGGAGCAATGAGCAGTTCTTC.

The V and J genes are TRBV5-1 and TRBJ1-1, with 9 bases matching TRBD1. Germline V gene lookup returns CDR1 SGHRS and CDR2 YFSETQ. This CDR3 is built from 15 residues. V lost 0 bases, J lost 5 bases, and 5 bases stayed unmatched. In DNA form, the CDR3 reads TGCGCCAGCAGCTTGGCTACAGGGGGCGAAACTGAAGCTTTCTTT. Protein: CASSLATGGETEAFF.

The chain employs TRBV4-1 and TRBJ1-5, with a possible D match to TRBD1 (5 bases). Per the germline V gene, CDR1 is MGHRA and CDR2 is YSYEKL. V lost 4 bases and J 7 bases, leaving 20 bases between the germline ends. The CDR3 runs 16 residues. CDR3 in amino acids: CASSLAGGADPQPQHF. In nucleotides, the CDR3 is TGCGCCAGCAGCCTGGCAGGCGGGGCTGACCCCCAGCCCCAGCATTTT.

A few counts support this clone. The chain uses TRBV19 and TRBJ2-5; 8 positions agree with TRBD2. The V gene end was trimmed by 6 bases and the J gene end by 5 bases; junction bases not matched to a gene: 5. The germline V gene has CDR1 LNHDA and CDR2 SQIVND (reference sequence). The CDR3 has 13 residues. Here the CDR3 reads CASSTTSEETQYF. CDR3 nucleotide sequence: TGTGCCAGTAGCACGACTAGCGAGGAGACCCAGTACTTC.

Only one count was recorded for this clone. This rearrangement joins TRBV11-2 to TRBJ2-5; D perhaps matches TRBD2 (6 bases). The CDR3 contains 13 residues. From germline, CDR1 is SGHAT and CDR2 FQNNGV. The DNA for the CDR3 is TGTGCTACTAGGAGGGAGGCCCAAGAGACCCAGTACTTC. Protein product: CATRREAQETQYF.

By share of the sample, this clone is medium-sized. The V and J genes are TRBV28 and TRBJ2-7; 7 nucleotides match TRBD1. CDR3 length: 14 amino acids. Trimming at V came to 5 bases and at J to 6 bases, leaving 10 bases not matched to a gene. Germline V gene sequence: CDR1 MDHEN, CDR2 SYDVKM. For the CDR3, the DNA is TGTGCCAGCAGTCCCTCCTACAGGGGATCCGAGCAGTACTTC. Translated, it gives CASSPSYRGSEQYF.

The chain combines TRBV6-6 with TRBJ2-5; 9 bases are a match to TRBD1. There are 15 residues in the CDR3. Germline V lookup: CDR1 MNHNY, CDR2 SVGAGI (reference sequence). V lost 4 bases and J lost 1; bases outside the gene matches: 4. The CDR3 is CASSSPGQGQETQYF. In nucleotides, the CDR3 is TGTGCCAGCAGTTCACCGGGACAGGGCCAAGAGACCCAGTACTTC.

The chain recombines TRBV3-1 (or the pseudogene TRBV3-2) with TRBJ1-6; TRBD1 matches at 8 bases. Germline-derived CDR1 and CDR2 are LGHDT and YNNKEL (reference sequence). The CDR3 sequence is 14 residues long. The V and J ends lost 5 bases and 7 bases, in that order; junction bases with no gene match: 4. The CDR3 DNA reads TGTGCCAGCAGCGTGGGACAGGAGAATTCACCCCTCCACTTT. Translated, it gives CASSVGQENSPLHF.